This section outlines one TCR beta chain sequence together with its context. Its antigen is unknown. The germline gives CDR1 GTSNPN, CDR2 SVGIG (reference sequence). The CDR3 totals 15 residues. Trimming left V 0 bases short and J 5 bases short, with 16 bases between. The data belong to a study of shared clonotypes between healthy human individuals. Study observations and caveats: Sharing of clonotypes among donors was expected to vary with sequencing depth. Of the naive CD4 clonotypes, approximately 5% were shared across several donors.

Several immunoSEQ 96-well plates shared each subset's DNA, each plate a replicate. Sequenced by immunoSEQ multiplex PCR; TCRdb stores in-frame clones only, minus some. The table shows 450,000 to 700,000 clones, with about 95% occurring only once. Naive CD8 cells, CD45RO-negative and positively selected for CCR7, excluded terminally differentiated effector memory CD45RA+ cells. The sample comprised naive CD8+ T cells sorted from blood. This TCR was sampled from a woman aged 30 to 39 in good health. The chain is built from TRBV30 and TRBJ2-5; a weak D match, TRBD1 (6 bases). CDR3 amino acids: CAWSVVSGAGETQYF. For the CDR3, the DNA is TGTGCCTGGAGTGTAGTCTCAGGGGCTGGCGAGACCCAGTACTTC.